This T cell receptor beta chain emerged from a study of HIV-infected patients and healthy controls. Overall study results and limits: Healthy controls shared more CDR3 sequences between individuals than HIV-infected patients did.

This clonotype was detected many times. Its antigen is unidentified. Germline V gives CDR1 SNHLY, CDR2 FYNNEI. CDR3 length equals 18 residues. Between the trimmed V and J ends, which lost 4 bases and 0 bases, there was a span of 19 bases. Whole blood was used without fractionation, so all unsorted peripheral T cells were included. Alpha and beta constant-region primers primed reverse transcription of around 0.5 ug RNA. Separate chain-specific third strand synthesis with multiplexing indices produced the alpha and beta libraries. One primer pair amplified all rearrangements per chain; each cDNA got molecular barcodes. A 5' RACE adapter with a random hexamer and the SP2 primer site was joined to cDNA. Each CDR3 protein is one row after TCRdb ran MiXCR on the 5' RACE reads. The sample has roughly 11,000 distinct CDR3 sequences, under 6.5% seen once.

The sequence derives from an adult in good health. What was sequenced was blood. The chain has TRBV2 and TRBJ1-3; D may be TRBD1 (5 bases). The CDR3 sequence is CASSAFFEAGASGNTIYF. The CDR3 DNA follows: TGTGCCAGCAGTGCCTTTTTCGAGGCTGGGGCCTCTGGAAACACCATATATTTT.